Detailed here is one T cell receptor beta chain. Germline V CDR1 and CDR2: MGHRA, YSYEKL. The junction had 6 bases not matched to a gene; V was cut back by 1 base and J by 4 bases. The CDR3 spans 15 residues. This record comes from a study of T-cell reconstitution after alpha-beta-depleted transplantation in children. Unique molecular identifiers were used in preparing the TCRbeta library. TCRdb recomputed calls from the PCR reads with MiXCR, one row per CDR3 protein. This sample has under 140,000 distinct CDR3 sequences; 10% occur once, and the top ten carry approximately 7.9%. The input for sequencing was PBMCs from the stem cell graft donor, taken from the stem cell graft. The sequence was obtained from a human donor who donated a stem cell graft to a child with acute lymphoblastic leukemia. The V call is TRBV4-1, the J call TRBJ1-2; 7 bases agree with TRBD1. In DNA, the CDR3 is TGCGCCAGCAGCCAAGGGGCAGGGGGGATCTATGGCTACACCTTC. Encoded protein: CASSQGAGGIYGYTF.